Shown below are 4 T cell receptor beta chains from a single sample sequenced in a study of technical replicates of blood from several donors. Using immunoSEQ multiplex PCR, the repertoire was profiled, and TCRdb retains in-frame clones only, with some absent. The profile shows about 80,000 clones, around 86% of them singletons. Sequenced input: PBMCs. All receptors come from a human donor in good health. Some clones in this sample may be carry-over from other donors' samples.

This clone appeared a single time. The chain uses TRBV29-1 and TRBJ2-6; tentative D call: TRBD1 (6 bases). Germline values: CDR1 SQVTM, CDR2 ANQGSEA. V was cut by 4 bases and J by 1 base, with 14 bases left in between. This CDR3 spans 16 amino acids. CDR3 residues: CSVGGIQGSGANVLTF. CDR3 nucleotide sequence: TGCAGCGTTGGGGGAATACAGGGATCTGGGGCCAACGTCCTGACTTTC. Drawing the rest from reference TRBV29-1 and TRBJ2-6, the complete variable domain is SAVISQKPSRDICQRGTSLTIQCQVDSQVTMMFWYRQQPGQSLTLIATANQGSEATYESGFVIDKFPISRPNLTFSTLTVSNMSPEDSSIYLCSVGGIQGSGANVLTFGAGSRLTVL.

The chain has TRBV5-1 and TRBJ2-5; weak D call: TRBD2 (7 bases). CDR3 length: 15 residues. The V end lost 4 bases, the J end lost 7 bases, and 20 bases lay between the germline ends. CDR1 is SGHRS, CDR2 YFSETQ, per germline. CDR3 in DNA: TGCGCCAGCAGCGAAGGCCGAGGGGGGGCGGCGACCCAGTACTTC. Translating it yields CASSEGRGGAATQYF.

This chain joins TRBV7-2 and TRBJ2-1; D perhaps matches TRBD1 (6 bases). The CDR3 spans 15 residues. Trimming removed 4 bases from V and 0 bases from J, with 10 bases in between. Looked up from germline, CDR1 is SGHTA and CDR2 is FQGNSA. The chain's CDR3 is CASSSTGSSYNEQFF. The CDR3 nucleotides are TGTGCCAGCAGCTCGACAGGCAGCTCCTACAATGAGCAGTTCTTC. The full variable domain, with the rest looked up from reference TRBV7-2 and TRBJ2-1, is GAGVSQSPSNKVTEKGKDVELRCDPISGHTALYWYRQSLGQGLEFLIYFQGNSAPDKSGLPSDRFSAERTGGSVSTLTIQRTQQEDSAVYLCASSSTGSSYNEQFFGPGTRLTVL.

The V call is TRBV14, the J call TRBJ2-7; D remains ambiguous. The CDR3 extends over 12 amino acids. Germline CDR1 reads SGHDN; CDR2 reads FVKESK. Trimming took 2 bases from V and 4 from J, leaving 6 bases between them. In DNA, the CDR3 is TGTGCCAGCAGCCAAATTAGATACGAGCAGTACTTC. This encodes CASSQIRYEQYF.